This is a list of T cell receptor beta chains from one sample in a study of control samples from healthy donors and cancer patients. Assay: immunoSEQ multiplex PCR; the TCRdb copy retains only in-frame clones and omits some. The sample holds roughly 190,000 clones, roughly nine tenths seen once. The specimen sequenced was blood. Receptors were obtained from a man aged 25 to 45 in good health. CDR3s include the opening cysteine and the closing phenylalanine or tryptophan. Fields, in order: V gene, CDR3 protein.

>TRBV3-1/TRBV3-2
CASSPRLAGTDEQYF
>TRBV28
CASSFRTSLYSNQPQHF
>TRBV5-1
CASTPATGGYTDTQYF
>TRBV7-9
CASSLRGSSYNEQFF
>TRBV6-2/TRBV6-3
CASSYSIRAGINEQYF
>TRBV11-1
CASSTQDRGSYEQYF
>TRBV19
CASSPQIWGTNEKLFF
>TRBV6-5
CASRHPGGNNQPQHF
>TRBV30
CAWSKDWATGELFF
>TRBV15
CATSRDRTGELFF
>TRBV7-8
CASSFLSQGAYGYTF
>TRBV27
CASRINQGTGSPLHF
>TRBV6-2/TRBV6-3
CASSSLTNFATEDSFSYEQYF
>TRBV4-1
CASSHGPRGTGELFF
>TRBV2
CASSPGIYGYTF
>TRBV19
CASSIAARGNYGYTF
>TRBV27
CASNMGLDRGELFF
>TRBV3-1/TRBV3-2
CASSPWTGGASSGYTF
>TRBV25-1
CASSDGMGSSNQPQHF
>TRBV2
CASSELVRGNQPQHF
>TRBV6-6
CASSLGRQGIGRGNQPQHF
>TRBV11-2
CASSLDPGHGQPQHF
>TRBV18
CASSPGQVGVGEQYF
>TRBV30
CAWSLPSGNTIYF
>TRBV5-5
CASSFLAGGRGDTQYF
>TRBV5-4
CASNRQGSNYGYTF
>TRBV19
CASSIGGVGAATDTQYF
>TRBV6-5
CASRLAGPAVEQYF
>TRBV6-2/TRBV6-3
CASSYPEGTMYGYTF
>TRBV19
CASGSLGALNYGYTF
>TRBV18
CASSPINLAYEQYF
>TRBV10-3
CASSMGETQYF
>TRBV16
CASSHIKTGQPTNEKLFF
>TRBV21-1
CASSIPGQGDYEQYF
>TRBV7-2
CASSLAGGVNEQFF
>TRBV18
CASSRDETGNTIYF
>TRBV5-6
CASSLWGWGQPQHF
>TRBV4-1
CASSQDGQGYSPLHF
>TRBV9
CASSVRGDYGYTF
>TRBV14
CASSRLRGGGNNEQFF
>TRBV29-1
CSVQTMLGNTEAFF
>TRBV6-6
CASSGIRSGNTIYF
>TRBV18
CASSPSGTNYGYTF
>TRBV5-1
CASSLEPGMSGNTIYF
>TRBV6-1
CASSETPSRDTQYF
>TRBV11-2
CASSLFPVGGNWETQYF
>TRBV5-1
CASSSTGEISYEQYF
>TRBV12-3/TRBV12-4
CASSFESDTQYF
>TRBV14
CASSRDVSTQYF
>TRBV5-3
CARSRLAGGPESYEQYF